The rows below give T cell receptor beta chains drawn from one sample of a study of control samples from healthy donors and cancer patients. Measured with immunoSEQ multiplex PCR; TCRdb has only the in-frame clones, and not every one. The profile covers about 150,000 clones, with about 91% appearing a single time and under 2% taken by the ten largest. Sequenced: blood. The receptors shown here come from a young man in good health. Each CDR3 is given with its conserved first and last residue. The D gene is left open where the match is weak. A row's size may be missing; if present it is once, few, many or a size class.

clone_size	v_call	j_call	d_call	cdr3_nt	cdr3_aa
-	TRBV5-1	TRBJ2-7	TRBD1	TGCGCCAGCAGCGCGGACAGGGTAGAGTCCTACGAGCAGTACTTC	CASSADRVESYEQYF
-	TRBV2	TRBJ2-1	-	TGTGCCAGCAGCGAGGTACATGAGCAGTTCTTC	CASSEVHEQFF
-	TRBV15	TRBJ2-7	-	TGTGCCACCAGCAGAGGCGGATCCTACGAGCAGTACTTC	CATSRGGSYEQYF
once	TRBV28	TRBJ1-6	-	TGTGCCAGCAGTTTCACTAGGTATTCACCCCTCCACTTT	CASSFTRYSPLHF
many	TRBV6-2/TRBV6-3	TRBJ2-7	-	TGTGCCAGCAGTTATTCGATACAGGAGTCCTACGAGCAGTACTTC	CASSYSIQESYEQYF
-	TRBV11-3	TRBJ2-3	-	TGTGCCAGCAGCTTAGGGTACGGAGCGGACACAGATACGCAGTATTTT	CASSLGYGADTDTQYF
-	TRBV28	TRBJ1-1	-	TGTGCCAGCATCTTTAAGGGGAGGATGAACACTGAAGCTTTCTTT	CASIFKGRMNTEAFF
-	TRBV6-6	TRBJ2-7	-	TGTGCCAGCAGAACTAGCTCGTACGAGCAGTACTTC	CASRTSSYEQYF
-	TRBV5-5	TRBJ1-1	-	TGTGCCAGCAGCTTGGTGTGGGACACTGAAGCTTTCTTT	CASSLVWDTEAFF
-	TRBV9	TRBJ2-1	-	TGTGCCAGCAGCCTGATCTCGGGGGCCTCCTACAATGAGCAGTTCTTC	CASSLISGASYNEQFF
few	TRBV5-1	TRBJ2-1	TRBD2	TGCGCCACCTCGGGACTAGCGGGGGCCGAGCAGTTCTTC	CATSGLAGAEQFF